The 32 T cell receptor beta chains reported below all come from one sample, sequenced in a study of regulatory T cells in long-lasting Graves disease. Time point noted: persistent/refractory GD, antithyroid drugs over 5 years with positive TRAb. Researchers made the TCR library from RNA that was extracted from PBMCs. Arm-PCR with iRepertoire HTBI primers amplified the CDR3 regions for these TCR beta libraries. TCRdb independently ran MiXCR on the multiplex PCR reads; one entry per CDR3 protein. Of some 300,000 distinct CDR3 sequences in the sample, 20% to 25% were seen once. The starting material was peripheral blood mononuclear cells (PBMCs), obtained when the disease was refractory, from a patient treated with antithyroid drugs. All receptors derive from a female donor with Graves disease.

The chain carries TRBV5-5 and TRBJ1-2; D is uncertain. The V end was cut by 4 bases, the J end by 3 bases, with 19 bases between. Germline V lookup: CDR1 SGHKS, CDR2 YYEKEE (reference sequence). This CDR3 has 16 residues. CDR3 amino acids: CASSRLFGRSYYGYTF. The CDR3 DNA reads TGTGCCAGCAGCCGTCTTTTCGGACGGAGCTACTATGGCTACACCTTC.

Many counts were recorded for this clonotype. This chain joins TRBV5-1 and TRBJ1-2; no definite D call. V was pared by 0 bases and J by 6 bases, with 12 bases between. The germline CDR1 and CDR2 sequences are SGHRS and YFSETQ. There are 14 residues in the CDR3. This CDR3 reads CASSLDPPVHGYTF. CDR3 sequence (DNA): TGCGCCAGCAGCTTGGATCCCCCTGTCCATGGCTACACCTTC.

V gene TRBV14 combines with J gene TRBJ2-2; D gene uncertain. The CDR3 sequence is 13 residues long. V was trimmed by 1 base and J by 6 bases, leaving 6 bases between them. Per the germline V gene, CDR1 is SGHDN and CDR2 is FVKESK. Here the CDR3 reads CASSQVYPGELFF. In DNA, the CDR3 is TGTGCCAGCAGCCAAGTCTATCCCGGGGAGCTGTTTTTT.

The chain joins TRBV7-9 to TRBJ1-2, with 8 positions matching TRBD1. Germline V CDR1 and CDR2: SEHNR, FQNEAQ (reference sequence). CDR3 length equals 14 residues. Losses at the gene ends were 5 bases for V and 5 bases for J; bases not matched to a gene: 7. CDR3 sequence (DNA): TGTGCCAGCAGCCACGGACAGGGAGGTTATGGCTACACCTTC. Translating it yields CASSHGQGGYGYTF.

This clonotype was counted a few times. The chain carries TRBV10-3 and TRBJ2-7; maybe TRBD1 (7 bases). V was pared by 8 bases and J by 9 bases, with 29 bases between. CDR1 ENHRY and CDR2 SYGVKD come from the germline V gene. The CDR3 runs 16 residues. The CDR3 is CAIAGTTGSQTTGQYF. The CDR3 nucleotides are TGTGCCATCGCGGGGACGACAGGGAGTCAAACGACGGGGCAGTACTTC.

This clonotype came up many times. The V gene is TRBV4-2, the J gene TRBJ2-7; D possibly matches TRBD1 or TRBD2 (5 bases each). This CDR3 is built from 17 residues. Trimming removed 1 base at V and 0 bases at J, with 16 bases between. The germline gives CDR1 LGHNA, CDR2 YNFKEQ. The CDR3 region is CASSQVGDVATSYEQYF. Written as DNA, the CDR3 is TGTGCCAGCAGCCAAGTTGGGGACGTGGCGACCTCCTACGAGCAGTACTTC.

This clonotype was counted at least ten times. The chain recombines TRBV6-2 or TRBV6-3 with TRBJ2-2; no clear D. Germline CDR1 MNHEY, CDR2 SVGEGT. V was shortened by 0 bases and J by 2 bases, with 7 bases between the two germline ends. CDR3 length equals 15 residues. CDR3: CASSYSSYNTGELFF. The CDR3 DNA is TGTGCCAGCAGTTACTCATCGTATAACACCGGGGAGCTGTTTTTT.

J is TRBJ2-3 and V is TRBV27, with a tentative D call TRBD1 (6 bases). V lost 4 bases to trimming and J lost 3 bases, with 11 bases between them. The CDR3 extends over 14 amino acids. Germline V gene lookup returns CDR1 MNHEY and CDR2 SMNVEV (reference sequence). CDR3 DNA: TGTGCCAGCAGTTCTGGACAGTTAACAGATACGCAGTATTTT. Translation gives CASSSGQLTDTQYF.

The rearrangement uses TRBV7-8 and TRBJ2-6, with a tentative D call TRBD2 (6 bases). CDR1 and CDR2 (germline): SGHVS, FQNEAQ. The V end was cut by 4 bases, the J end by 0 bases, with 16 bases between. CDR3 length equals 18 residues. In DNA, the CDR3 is TGTGCCAGCAGCTACAGGCGGGACGGAGACTCTGGGGCCAACGTCCTGACTTTC. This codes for CASSYRRDGDSGANVLTF. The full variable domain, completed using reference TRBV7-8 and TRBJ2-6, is GAGVSQSPRYKVAKRGQDVALRCDPISGHVSLFWYQQALGQGPEFLTYFQNEAQLDKSGLPSDRFFAERPEGSVSTLKIQRTQQEDSAVYLCASSYRRDGDSGANVLTFGAGSRLTVL.

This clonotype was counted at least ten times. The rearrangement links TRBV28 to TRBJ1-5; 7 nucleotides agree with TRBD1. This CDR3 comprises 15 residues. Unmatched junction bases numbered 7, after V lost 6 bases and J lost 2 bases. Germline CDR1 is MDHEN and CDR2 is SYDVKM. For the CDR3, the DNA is TGTGCCAGCAGGCCGGGGACAGACGGCAATCAGCCCCAGCATTTT. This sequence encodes CASRPGTDGNQPQHF. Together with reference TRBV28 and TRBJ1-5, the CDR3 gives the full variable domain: DVKVTQSSRYLVKRTGEKVFLECVQDMDHENMFWYRQDPGLGLRLIYFSYDVKMKEKGDIPEGYSVSREKKERFSLILESASTNQTSMYLCASRPGTDGNQPQHFGDGTRLSIL.

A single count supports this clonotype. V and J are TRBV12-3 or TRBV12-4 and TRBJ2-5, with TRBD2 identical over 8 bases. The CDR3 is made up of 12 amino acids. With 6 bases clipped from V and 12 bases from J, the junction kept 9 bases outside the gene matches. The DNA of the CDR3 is TGTGCCAGCAGCTTGACCCCGGGACTAGAGTACTTC. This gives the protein CASSLTPGLEYF.

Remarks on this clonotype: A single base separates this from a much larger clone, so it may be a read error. CDR3 nucleotide sequence: TGTGCCAGCAGTTTAAGCCGGGACATCGGATTCCCCCAGCATTTT. This translates into CASSLSRDIGFPQHF. This chain links TRBV28 with TRBJ1-5, with D perhaps TRBD1 (6 bases). Trimming removed 2 bases from V and 10 bases from J, with 18 bases in between. The CDR3 is 15 amino acids. Germline CDR1 and CDR2: MDHEN and SYDVKM.

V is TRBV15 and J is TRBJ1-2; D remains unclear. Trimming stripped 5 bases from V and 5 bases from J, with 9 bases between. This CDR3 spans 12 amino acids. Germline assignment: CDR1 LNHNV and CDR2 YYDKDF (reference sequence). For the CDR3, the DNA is TGTGCCACCAGCGGGGTTGGGTATGGCTACACCTTC. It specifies CATSGVGYGYTF.

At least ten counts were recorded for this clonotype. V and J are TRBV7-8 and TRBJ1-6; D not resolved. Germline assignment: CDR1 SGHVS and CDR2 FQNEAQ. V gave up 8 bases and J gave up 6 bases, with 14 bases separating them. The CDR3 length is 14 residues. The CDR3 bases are TGTGCCAGCTGTCGAGGAGGGCTTAATTCACCCCTCCACTTT. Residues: CASCRGGLNSPLHF.

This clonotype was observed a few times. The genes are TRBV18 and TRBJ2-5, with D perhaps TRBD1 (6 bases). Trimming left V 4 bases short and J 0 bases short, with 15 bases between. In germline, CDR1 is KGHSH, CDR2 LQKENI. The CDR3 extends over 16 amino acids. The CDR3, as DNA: TGTGCCAGCTCACTAAACTTCCGGGACAACCAAGAGACCCAGTACTTC. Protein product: CASSLNFRDNQETQYF.

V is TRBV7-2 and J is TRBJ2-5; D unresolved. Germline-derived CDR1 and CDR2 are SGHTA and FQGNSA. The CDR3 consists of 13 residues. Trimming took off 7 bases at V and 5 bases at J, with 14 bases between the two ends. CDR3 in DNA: TGTGCCAGCACCCCAACGGCGAGGGAGACCCAGTACTTC. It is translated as CASTPTARETQYF.

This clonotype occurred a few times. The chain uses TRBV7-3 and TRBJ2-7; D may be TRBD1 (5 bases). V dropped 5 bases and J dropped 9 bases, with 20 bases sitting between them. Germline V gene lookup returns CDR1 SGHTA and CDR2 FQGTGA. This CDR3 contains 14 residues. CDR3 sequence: CASSPGHLWGGQYF. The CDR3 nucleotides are TGTGCCAGCAGCCCCGGACACCTCTGGGGCGGGCAGTACTTC. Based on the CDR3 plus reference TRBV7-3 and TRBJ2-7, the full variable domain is GAGVSQTPSNKVTEKGKYVELRCDPISGHTALYWYRQSLGQGPEFLIYFQGTGAADDSGLPNDRFFAVRPEGSVSTLKIQRTERGDSAVYLCASSPGHLWGGQYFGPGTRLTVT.

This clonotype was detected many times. In DNA form, the CDR3 reads TGTGCCAGCAGTCCTCGACGGGGGGGGACTGAAGCTTTCTTT. Residues: CASSPRRGGTEAFF. The chain links TRBV6-1 to TRBJ1-1, with TRBD1 as a possible D gene (5 bases). The V end was cut by 5 bases, the J end by 5 bases, with 15 bases between. The CDR3 has 14 residues. Germline V CDR1 and CDR2: MNHNS, SASEGT.

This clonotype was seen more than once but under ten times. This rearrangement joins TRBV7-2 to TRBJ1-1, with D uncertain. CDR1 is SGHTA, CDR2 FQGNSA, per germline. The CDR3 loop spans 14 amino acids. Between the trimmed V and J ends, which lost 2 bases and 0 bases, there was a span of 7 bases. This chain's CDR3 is CASSLSRMNTEAFF. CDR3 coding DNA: TGTGCCAGCAGCTTAAGTCGGATGAACACTGAAGCTTTCTTT.

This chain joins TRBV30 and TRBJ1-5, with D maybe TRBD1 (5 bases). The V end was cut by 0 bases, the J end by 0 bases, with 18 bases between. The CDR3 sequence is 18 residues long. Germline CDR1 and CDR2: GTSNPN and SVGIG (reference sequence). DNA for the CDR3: TGTGCCTGGAGTGTAGGCCAGGGAACTGTTAATAGCAATCAGCCCCAGCATTTT. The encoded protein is CAWSVGQGTVNSNQPQHF.

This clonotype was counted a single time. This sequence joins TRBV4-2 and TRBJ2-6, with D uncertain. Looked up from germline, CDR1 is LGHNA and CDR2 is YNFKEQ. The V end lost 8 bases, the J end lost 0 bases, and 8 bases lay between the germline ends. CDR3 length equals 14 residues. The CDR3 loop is CASRSASGANVLTF. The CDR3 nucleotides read TGTGCCAGCCGTTCCGCCTCTGGGGCCAACGTCCTGACTTTC.

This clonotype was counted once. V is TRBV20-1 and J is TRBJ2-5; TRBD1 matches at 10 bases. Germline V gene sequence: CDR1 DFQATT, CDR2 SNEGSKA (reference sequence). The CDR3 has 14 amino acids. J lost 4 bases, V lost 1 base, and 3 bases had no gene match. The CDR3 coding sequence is TGCAGTGCTAGAGCCAGGGACAGGGGAGAGACCCAGTACTTC. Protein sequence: CSARARDRGETQYF.

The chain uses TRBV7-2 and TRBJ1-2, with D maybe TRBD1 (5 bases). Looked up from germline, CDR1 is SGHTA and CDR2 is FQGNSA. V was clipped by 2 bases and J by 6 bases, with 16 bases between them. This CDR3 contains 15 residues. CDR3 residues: CASSLTTEGLDGYTF. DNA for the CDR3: TGTGCCAGCAGCTTAACGACAGAGGGCTTAGATGGCTACACCTTC.

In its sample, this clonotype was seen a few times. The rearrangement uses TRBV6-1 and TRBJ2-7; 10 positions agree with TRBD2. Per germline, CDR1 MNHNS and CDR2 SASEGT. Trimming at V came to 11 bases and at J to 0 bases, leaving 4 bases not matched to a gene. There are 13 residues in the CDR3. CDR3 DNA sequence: TGTGCCGCCGGACTAGCGGACTCCTACGAGCAGTACTTC. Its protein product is CAAGLADSYEQYF.

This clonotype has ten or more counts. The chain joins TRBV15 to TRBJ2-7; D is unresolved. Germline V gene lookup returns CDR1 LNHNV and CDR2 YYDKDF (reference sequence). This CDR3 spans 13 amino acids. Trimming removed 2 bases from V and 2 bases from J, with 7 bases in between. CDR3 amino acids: CATSRTSAYEQYF. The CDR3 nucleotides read TGTGCCACCAGCAGAACGTCTGCCTACGAGCAGTACTTC.

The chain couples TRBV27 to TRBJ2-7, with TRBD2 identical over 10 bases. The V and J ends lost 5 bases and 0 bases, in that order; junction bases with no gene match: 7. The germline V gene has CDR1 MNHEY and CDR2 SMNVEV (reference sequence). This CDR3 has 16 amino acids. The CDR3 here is CASSVAGGPSSYEQYF. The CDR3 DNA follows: TGTGCCAGCAGTGTAGCGGGAGGTCCAAGCTCCTACGAGCAGTACTTC.

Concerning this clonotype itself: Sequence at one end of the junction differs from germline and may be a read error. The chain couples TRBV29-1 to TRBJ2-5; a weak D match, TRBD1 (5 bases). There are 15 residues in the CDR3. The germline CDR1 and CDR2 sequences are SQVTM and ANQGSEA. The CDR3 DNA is TGCAGCGTTGACCCGGACAACTCCGCTCAAGTGACCCAGTACTTC. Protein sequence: CSVDPDNSAQVTQYF. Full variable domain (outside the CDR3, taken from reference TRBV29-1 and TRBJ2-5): SAVISQKPSRDICQRGTSLTIQCQVDSQVTMMFWYRQQPGQSLTLIATANQGSEATYESGFVIDKFPISRPNLTFSTLTVSNMSPEDSSIYLCSVDPDNSAQVTQYFGPGTRLLVL.

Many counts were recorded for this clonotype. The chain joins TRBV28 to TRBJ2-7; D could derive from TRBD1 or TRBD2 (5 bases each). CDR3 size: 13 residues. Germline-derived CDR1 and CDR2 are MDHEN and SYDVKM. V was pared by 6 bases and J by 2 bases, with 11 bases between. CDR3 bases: TGTGCCAGCAGGGCAGGGACCGCCTACGAGCAGTACTTC. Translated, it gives CASRAGTAYEQYF.

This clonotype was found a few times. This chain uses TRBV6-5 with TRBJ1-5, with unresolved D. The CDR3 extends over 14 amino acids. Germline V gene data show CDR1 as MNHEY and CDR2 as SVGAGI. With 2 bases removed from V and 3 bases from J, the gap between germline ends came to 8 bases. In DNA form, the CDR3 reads TGTGCCAGCAGTTACGACCGGGACAATCAGCCCCAGCATTTT. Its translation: CASSYDRDNQPQHF.

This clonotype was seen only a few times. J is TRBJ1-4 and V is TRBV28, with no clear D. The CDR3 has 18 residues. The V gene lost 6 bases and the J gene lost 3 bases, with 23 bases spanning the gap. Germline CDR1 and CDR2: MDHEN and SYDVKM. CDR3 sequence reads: CASSQGLTGIVANEKLFF. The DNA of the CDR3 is TGTGCCAGCAGCCAAGGGTTGACGGGGATTGTAGCTAATGAAAAACTGTTTTTT.

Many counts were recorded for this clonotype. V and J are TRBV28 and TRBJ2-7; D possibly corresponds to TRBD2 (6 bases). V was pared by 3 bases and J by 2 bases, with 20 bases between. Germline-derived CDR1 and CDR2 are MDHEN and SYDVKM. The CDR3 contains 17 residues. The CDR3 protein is CASSFFEGGWGAYEQYF. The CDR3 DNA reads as TGTGCCAGCAGTTTTTTTGAGGGTGGATGGGGGGCCTACGAGCAGTACTTC.

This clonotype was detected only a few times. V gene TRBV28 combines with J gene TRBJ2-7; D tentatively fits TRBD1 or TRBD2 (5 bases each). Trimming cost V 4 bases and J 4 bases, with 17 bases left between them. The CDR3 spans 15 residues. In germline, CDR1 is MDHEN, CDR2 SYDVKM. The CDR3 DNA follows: TGTGCCAGCAGTTCGGGACCCCTCCTCTTGTACGAGCAGTACTTC. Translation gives CASSSGPLLLYEQYF.